This T cell receptor beta chain is from a study of blood T cell repertoires in COVID-19. Overall study context: Whether acute or convalescent, the COVID-19 samples came from the United States, Italy and Spain.

Assay: immunoSEQ multiplex PCR; the TCRdb copy retains only in-frame clones and omits some. The sample consists of 95,000 to 150,000 clones, around three quarters of them appearing once. The germline V gene has CDR1 SGHRS and CDR2 YFSETQ. Trimming cost V 0 bases and J 5 bases; bases outside gene matches: 9. CDR3 length equals 18 residues. This chain connects TRBV5-1 to TRBJ2-3; TRBD2 aligns across 13 bases. This TCR was sampled from a woman older than 75 with acute or convalescent COVID-19. The source material was peripheral blood. CDR3 DNA sequence: TGCGCCAGCAGCTTGGGACTAGCGGGGGGCCTTGAGGAAGATACGCAGTATTTT. Residues: CASSLGLAGGLEEDTQYF. Combining the CDR3 with reference TRBV5-1 and TRBJ2-3 gives the whole variable domain KAGVTQTPRYLIKTRGQQVTLSCSPISGHRSVSWYQQTPGQGLQFLFEYFSETQRNKGNFPGRFSGRQFSNSRSEMNVSTLELGDSALYLCASSLGLAGGLEEDTQYFGPGTRLTVL.